This TCR beta chain was captured in a study of cytomegalovirus exposure and HLA in healthy donors. Overall study: Among approximately 400 genotyped donors, around 80% fell in the Caucasian-associated ancestry cluster.

Points on this clone: Its antigen is as yet unknown.

The V end was cut by 5 bases, the J end by 0 bases, with 11 bases between. Germline V gives CDR1 MDHEN, CDR2 SYDVKM. The CDR3 contains 15 residues. The PCR contained 60 Vbeta and 13 Jbeta primers. Only in-frame clones appear in the TCRdb table, and some are missing; sequencing was by immunoSEQ multiplex PCR. The sample has 150,000 to 200,000 clones; roughly 83% are singletons. General study findings and limits: Per a later analysis, roughly 17,000 TCR beta sequences showed association with HLA alleles at 0.05 false discovery rate. What a later analysis showed was that several of the most significant clusters appeared linked to common viral pathogens.

The rearrangement joins TRBV28 to TRBJ2-1; D possibly corresponds to TRBD2 (6 bases). Sequences were obtained from PBMCs. This sequence was found in a woman aged 50 to 60 in good health and CMV-seronegative. The CDR3 is CASSDLASSYNEQFF. CDR3 nucleotides: TGTGCCAGCAGTGATCTAGCGAGCTCCTACAATGAGCAGTTCTTC.